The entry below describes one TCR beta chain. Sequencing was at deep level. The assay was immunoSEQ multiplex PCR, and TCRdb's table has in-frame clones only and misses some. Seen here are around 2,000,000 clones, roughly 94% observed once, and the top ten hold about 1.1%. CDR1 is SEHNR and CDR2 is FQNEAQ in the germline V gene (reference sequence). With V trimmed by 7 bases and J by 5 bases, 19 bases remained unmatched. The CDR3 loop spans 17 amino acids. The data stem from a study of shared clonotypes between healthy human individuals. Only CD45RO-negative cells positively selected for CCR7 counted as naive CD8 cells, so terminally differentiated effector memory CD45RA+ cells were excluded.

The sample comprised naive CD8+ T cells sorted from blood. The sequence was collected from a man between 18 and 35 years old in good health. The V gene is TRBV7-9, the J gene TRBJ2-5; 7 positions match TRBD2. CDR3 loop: CASTPLQRAGVGETQYF. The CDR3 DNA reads TGTGCCAGCACACCCCTCCAGCGTGCGGGAGTCGGGGAGACCCAGTACTTC.